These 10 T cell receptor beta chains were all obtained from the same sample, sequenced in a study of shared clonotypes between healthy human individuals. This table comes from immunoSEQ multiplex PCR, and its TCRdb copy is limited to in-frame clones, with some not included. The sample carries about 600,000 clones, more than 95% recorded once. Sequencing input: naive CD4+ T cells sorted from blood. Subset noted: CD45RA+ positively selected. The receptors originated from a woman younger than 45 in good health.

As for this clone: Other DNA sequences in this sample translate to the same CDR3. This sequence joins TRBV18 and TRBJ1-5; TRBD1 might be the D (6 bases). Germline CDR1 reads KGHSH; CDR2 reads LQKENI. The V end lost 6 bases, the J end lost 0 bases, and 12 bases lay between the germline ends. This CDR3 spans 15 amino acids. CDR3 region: CASSPRTDSNQPQHF. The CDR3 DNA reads TGTGCCAGCTCTCCCAGGACAGATAGCAATCAGCCCCAGCATTTT.

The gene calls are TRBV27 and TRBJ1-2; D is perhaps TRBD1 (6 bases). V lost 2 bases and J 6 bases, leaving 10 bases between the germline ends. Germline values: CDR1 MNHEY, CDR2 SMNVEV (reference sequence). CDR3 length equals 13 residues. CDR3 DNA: TGTGCCAGCAGTTTACGGGGGGCGGATGGCTACACCTTC. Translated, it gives CASSLRGADGYTF.

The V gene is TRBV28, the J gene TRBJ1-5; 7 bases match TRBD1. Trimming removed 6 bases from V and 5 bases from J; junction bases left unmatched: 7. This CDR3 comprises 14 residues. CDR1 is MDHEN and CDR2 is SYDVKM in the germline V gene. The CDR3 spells CASRPGQVDQPQHF. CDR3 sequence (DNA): TGTGCCAGCAGGCCCGGACAGGTAGATCAGCCCCAGCATTTT.

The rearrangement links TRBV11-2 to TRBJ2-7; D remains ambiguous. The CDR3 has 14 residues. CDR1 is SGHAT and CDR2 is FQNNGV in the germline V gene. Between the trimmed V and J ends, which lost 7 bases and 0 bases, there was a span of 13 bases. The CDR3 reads CASTQAISSYEQYF. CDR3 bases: TGTGCCAGCACCCAGGCAATTAGCTCCTACGAGCAGTACTTC. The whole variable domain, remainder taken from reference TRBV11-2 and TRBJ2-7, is EAGVAQSPRYKIIEKRQSVAFWCNPISGHATLYWYQQILGQGPKLLIQFQNNGVVDDSQLPKDRFSAERLKGVDSTLKIQPAKLEDSAVYLCASTQAISSYEQYFGPGTRLTVT.

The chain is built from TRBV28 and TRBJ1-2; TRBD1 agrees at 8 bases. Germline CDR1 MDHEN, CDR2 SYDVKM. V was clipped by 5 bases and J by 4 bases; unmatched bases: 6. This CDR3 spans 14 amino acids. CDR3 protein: CASSRGGTGYGYTF. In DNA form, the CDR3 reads TGTGCCAGCAGTAGGGGGGGGACAGGCTATGGCTACACCTTC.

The CDR3 region has the DNA TGTGCCAGCAGCGTAGACTTCGACAGTACTAACTATGGCTACACCTTC. It specifies CASSVDFDSTNYGYTF. V usage is TRBV9 and J usage is TRBJ1-2; TRBD1 might be the D (5 bases). The CDR3 loop spans 16 amino acids. V dropped 0 bases and J dropped 0 bases, with 12 bases sitting between them. The germline V gene encodes CDR1 SGDLS and CDR2 YYNGEE. The whole variable domain, remainder taken from reference TRBV9 and TRBJ1-2, is DSGVTQTPKHLITATGQRVTLRCSPRSGDLSVYWYQQSLDQGLQFLIQYYNGEERAKGNILERFSAQQFPDLHSELNLSSLELGDSALYFCASSVDFDSTNYGYTFGSGTRLTVV.

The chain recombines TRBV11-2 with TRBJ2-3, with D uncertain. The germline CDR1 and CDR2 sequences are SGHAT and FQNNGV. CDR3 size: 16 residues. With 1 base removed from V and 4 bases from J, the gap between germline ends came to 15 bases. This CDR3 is CASSLVGTPGSDTQYF. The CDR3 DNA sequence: TGTGCCAGCAGCTTAGTGGGTACACCCGGATCAGATACGCAGTATTTT.

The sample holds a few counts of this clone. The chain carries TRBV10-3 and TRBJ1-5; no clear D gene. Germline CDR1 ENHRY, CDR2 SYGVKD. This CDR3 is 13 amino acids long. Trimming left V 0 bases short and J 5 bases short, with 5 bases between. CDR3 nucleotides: TGTGCCATCAGTGAGTCGGTGGATCAGCCCCAGCATTTT. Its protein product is CAISESVDQPQHF.

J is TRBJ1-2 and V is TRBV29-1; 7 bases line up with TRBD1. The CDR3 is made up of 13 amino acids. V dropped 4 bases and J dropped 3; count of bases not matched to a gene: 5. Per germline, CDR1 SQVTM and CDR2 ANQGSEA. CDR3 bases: TGCAGCGTTGTGGTCAGGGGGTACTATGGCTACACCTTC. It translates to CSVVVRGYYGYTF. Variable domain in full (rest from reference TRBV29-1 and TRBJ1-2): SAVISQKPSRDICQRGTSLTIQCQVDSQVTMMFWYRQQPGQSLTLIATANQGSEATYESGFVIDKFPISRPNLTFSTLTVSNMSPEDSSIYLCSVVVRGYYGYTFGSGTRLTVV.

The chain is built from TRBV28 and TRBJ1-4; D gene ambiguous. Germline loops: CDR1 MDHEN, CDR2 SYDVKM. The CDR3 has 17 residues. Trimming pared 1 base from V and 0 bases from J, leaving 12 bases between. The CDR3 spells CASSLSEIPPTNEKLFF. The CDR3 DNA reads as TGTGCCAGCAGTTTATCGGAGATTCCCCCAACTAATGAAAAACTGTTTTTT.